The clone carrying this TCR beta chain has just a few counts. This CDR3 is 15 amino acids long. Trimming at V came to 5 bases and at J to 2 bases, leaving 6 bases not matched to a gene. Germline CDR1 is SGHVS and CDR2 is FQNEAQ. The source of the sample is a study of T-cell reconstitution after alpha-beta-depleted transplantation in children. A library of TCRbeta sequences, prepared with unique molecular identifiers, was generated. Via MiXCR, TCRdb re-called the PCR reads, giving one row per CDR3 protein. Here the sample spans 450,000 to 600,000 distinct CDR3 sequences, 15% to 20% being singletons. This chain links TRBV7-8 with TRBJ2-1; TRBD1 matches 7 bases. The receptor was isolated from a human donor who donated a stem cell graft to a child with acute lymphoblastic leukemia. The sample in question was PBMCs from the stem cell graft donor, obtained from the stem cell graft. The CDR3 here is CASSPTGKAYNEQFF. The CDR3 coding sequence is TGTGCCAGCAGCCCGACAGGGAAAGCCTACAATGAGCAGTTCTTC.